This TCR beta chain is from a study of cytomegalovirus exposure and HLA in healthy donors. The V segment lost 2 bases and the J segment 4 bases; nucleotides outside the gene matches: 10. Germline V gene sequence: CDR1 SGHVS, CDR2 FNYEAQ. The CDR3 is 20 amino acids. The PCR was carried out with 60 Vbeta primers and 13 Jbeta primers. Sequenced by immunoSEQ multiplex PCR; TCRdb stores in-frame clones only, minus some. The repertoire holds 150,000 or so clones, with approximately 80% as singletons. The V call is TRBV7-6, the J call TRBJ2-2, with 16 bases fitting TRBD2. The TCR sequence derives from a male donor in good health and CMV-seronegative. Sequencing was carried out using PBMCs. CDR3 loop: CASSLSAGLAGGLSTGELFF. The CDR3 nucleotides are TGTGCCAGCAGCTTATCCGCGGGACTAGCGGGGGGGCTTAGCACCGGGGAGCTGTTTTTT.